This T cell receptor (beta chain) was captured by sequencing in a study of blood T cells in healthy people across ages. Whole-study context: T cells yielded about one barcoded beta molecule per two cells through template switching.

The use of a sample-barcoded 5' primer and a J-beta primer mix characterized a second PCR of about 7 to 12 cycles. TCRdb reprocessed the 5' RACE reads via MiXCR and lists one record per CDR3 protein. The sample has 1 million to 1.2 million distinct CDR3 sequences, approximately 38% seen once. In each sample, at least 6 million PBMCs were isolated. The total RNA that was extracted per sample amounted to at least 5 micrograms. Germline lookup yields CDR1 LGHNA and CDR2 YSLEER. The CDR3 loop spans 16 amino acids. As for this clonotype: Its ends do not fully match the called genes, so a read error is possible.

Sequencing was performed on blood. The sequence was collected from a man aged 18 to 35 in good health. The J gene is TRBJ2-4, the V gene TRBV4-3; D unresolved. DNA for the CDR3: TGCGCCAGCAACCAAGATCTAGGGTCCGGAGCGAACATTCAGTACTTC. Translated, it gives CASNQDLGSGANIQYF.